The rows below give T cell receptor beta chains drawn from one sample of a study of blood T cell repertoires in COVID-19. This table comes from immunoSEQ multiplex PCR, and its TCRdb copy is limited to in-frame clones, with some not included. Of tens of thousands of clones listed, around 90% were seen once; the top ten hold about 1.4%. The sequenced material came from peripheral blood. The receptor source for this set is a man in his 60s with acute or convalescent COVID-19. CDR3s include the opening cysteine and the closing phenylalanine or tryptophan. D genes are given only for firm matches. Some rows mark clone size as missing; the rest say once, few, many or name a class of expanded clone.

V,D,J,size,DNA,CDR3
TRBV4-1,-,TRBJ2-3,-,TGCGCCAGCAGCCAAGAGGGGGCCGAAGATACGCAGTATTTT,CASSQEGAEDTQYF
TRBV19,-,TRBJ2-3,-,TGTGCCAGTAGTATGAGGAATTCAGGCACAGATACGCAGTATTTT,CASSMRNSGTDTQYF
TRBV19,TRBD1,TRBJ2-4,-,TGTGCCAGTAGTGGGCACCCGGGACAGGCAGTAAACATTCAGTACTTC,CASSGHPGQAVNIQYF
TRBV11-2,TRBD1,TRBJ2-1,-,TGTGCCAGCAGCTTAGGGTACAGGGGCGAATACAATGAGCAGTTCTTC,CASSLGYRGEYNEQFF
TRBV6-5,TRBD1,TRBJ1-1,-,TGTGCCAGCACCGGACAGGGGATGAACACTGAAGCTTTCTTT,CASTGQGMNTEAFF
TRBV10-1,TRBD2,TRBJ2-7,-,TGCGCCAGCAGTGTAAGGTTGGCGGGAGCCGAAAGCGGGGAGCAGTACTTC,CASSVRLAGAESGEQYF
TRBV10-3,TRBD1,TRBJ1-2,-,TGTGCCATCAGTGAGTCCGCCGACAGGGTGGACACCTTC,CAISESADRVDTF
TRBV4-1,-,TRBJ1-6,-,TGCGCCAGCAGCCAAGATATCAGGAATTCACCCCTCCACTTT,CASSQDIRNSPLHF
TRBV14,-,TRBJ1-2,-,TGTGCCAGCAGCCAAGGGTTGTTTAGCTATGGCTACACCTTC,CASSQGLFSYGYTF
TRBV5-1,-,TRBJ1-1,-,TGCGCCAGCAGCTGGAGTGGGGGGGAGGACACTGAAGCTTTCTTT,CASSWSGGEDTEAFF
TRBV28,TRBD1,TRBJ1-3,-,TGTGCCAGCACCTCCGCAGGACAGGGGAGAAACACCATATATTTT,CASTSAGQGRNTIYF
TRBV6-5,TRBD2,TRBJ2-7,-,TGTGCCAGCTCGGGGGGGCGATCCTCCTACGAGCAGTACTTC,CASSGGRSSYEQYF
TRBV2,-,TRBJ2-1,-,TGTGCCATAGACACAAGCCTCTCCTACAATGAGCAGTTCTTC,CAIDTSLSYNEQFF
TRBV7-9,-,TRBJ2-3,-,TGTGCCAGCAGCTTAGACGGGAGCACAGATACGCAGTATTTT,CASSLDGSTDTQYF
TRBV9,-,TRBJ1-2,-,TGTGCCAGCAGCGTAGGGGGCAGCCATTATGGCTACACCTTC,CASSVGGSHYGYTF
TRBV21-1,-,TRBJ1-1,once,TGTGCCAGCAGCAACAGGCAGCAAGAAGCTTTCTTT,CASSNRQQEAFF
TRBV4-1,TRBD1,TRBJ2-1,-,TGCGCCAGCAGCCAAGGACAGGGTGCGGACAATGAGCAGTTCTTC,CASSQGQGADNEQFF
TRBV3-1/TRBV3-2,-,TRBJ2-2,-,TGTGCCAGCAGCCAACAGGGCCTCAGAAGGGCCGGGGAGCTGTTTTTT,CASSQQGLRRAGELFF
TRBV19,TRBD1,TRBJ2-2,-,TGTGCCAGTAGTTCTGGACAGGGGGCCGGGGAGCTGTTTTTT,CASSSGQGAGELFF
TRBV29-1,TRBD1,TRBJ2-5,-,TGCAGCGTCGCCACTCAAACAGGGGGAATTGGGGAGACCCAGTACTTC,CSVATQTGGIGETQYF
TRBV15,TRBD1,TRBJ2-2,-,TGTGCCACCACACGGGACAGGGGGCTGGGCGGGGAGCTGTTTTTT,CATTRDRGLGGELFF
TRBV4-3,TRBD1,TRBJ1-1,-,TGCGCCAGCAGCCCCCTGGACAGGGCGGACACTGAAGCTTTCTTT,CASSPLDRADTEAFF
TRBV29-1,-,TRBJ1-6,-,TGCAGCGTTATTTTACAGGGTCTAGACTCACCCCTCCACTTT,CSVILQGLDSPLHF
TRBV7-2,-,TRBJ2-7,-,TGTGCCAGCAGCCCAAAAATACAGGGCATCACCTACGAGCAGTACTTC,CASSPKIQGITYEQYF
TRBV7-6,TRBD2,TRBJ2-1,once,TGTGCCAGCAGCCCGACGACCAGGGTGGCTAGCGGGATCTACAATGAGCAGTTCTTC,CASSPTTRVASGIYNEQFF
TRBV9,-,TRBJ1-6,-,TGTGCCAGCAGCGTAGAGGGAGATAATTCACCCCTCCACTTT,CASSVEGDNSPLHF
TRBV5-1,-,TRBJ1-2,-,TGCGCCAGCAGCTACTTGGGCGGCTACACCTTC,CASSYLGGYTF
TRBV19,TRBD1,TRBJ2-7,-,TGTGCCAGTAGTTCCGACAGGGACTACGAGCAGTACTTC,CASSSDRDYEQYF
TRBV30,TRBD1,TRBJ1-6,-,TGTGCCTGGAGTTTCCGGACAGGGGATAGCTCCTATAATTCACCCCTCCACTTT,CAWSFRTGDSSYNSPLHF
TRBV11-1,TRBD1,TRBJ2-3,-,TGTGCCAGCAGCTTGACAGGGGGAAATACGCAGTATTTT,CASSLTGGNTQYF
TRBV5-8,-,TRBJ2-3,-,TGTGCCAGCAGCTTGGCAGGCCATACGCAGTATTTT,CASSLAGHTQYF
TRBV6-6,TRBD1,TRBJ1-5,-,TGTGCCAGCATTCTATCCGGGACAGGGGGCCGCAATCAGCCCCAGCATTTT,CASILSGTGGRNQPQHF
TRBV7-2,TRBD1,TRBJ1-2,few,TGTGCCAGCAGCAAGAAGACAGGGGGCCCCTATGGCTACACCTTC,CASSKKTGGPYGYTF
TRBV7-9,-,TRBJ1-2,-,TGTGCCAGCAGCTACAACAGGGACCTGACCGGCTATGGCTACACCTTC,CASSYNRDLTGYGYTF
TRBV27,TRBD2,TRBJ2-5,few,TGTGCCAGCAGTCAAGGGACTAGTCAAGAGACCCAGTACTTC,CASSQGTSQETQYF
TRBV4-1,TRBD1,TRBJ2-2,few,TGCGCCAGCAGCCAAATACAGGGGCGAAACACCGGGGAGCTGTTTTTT,CASSQIQGRNTGELFF
TRBV27,TRBD1,TRBJ2-2,-,TGTGCCACCTCTAGGACAGGGGGGACCGGGGAGCTGTTTTTT,CATSRTGGTGELFF
TRBV7-9,-,TRBJ1-4,-,TGTGCCAGCAGCCATAGAGGCCGGGACTCTGAAAAACTGTTTTTT,CASSHRGRDSEKLFF
TRBV7-9,TRBD1,TRBJ2-7,-,TGTGCCAGCAGCTTTGGAACAGGGGGTTTCTCCTACGAGCAGTACTTC,CASSFGTGGFSYEQYF
TRBV28,TRBD1,TRBJ1-5,-,TGTGCCAGCAGCCACAACGACAGGGGGCACGGAGAGCCCCAGCATTTT,CASSHNDRGHGEPQHF
TRBV28,TRBD1,TRBJ1-1,once,TGTGCCAGCAGCCATGGGACAGCTTTGAACACTGAAGCTTTCTTT,CASSHGTALNTEAFF
TRBV30,TRBD1,TRBJ2-1,few,TGTGCCTGGAGTCTCAACAGGGGACCTGAGCAGTTCTTC,CAWSLNRGPEQFF